The 31 T cell receptor beta chains reported below all come from one sample, sequenced in a study of cytomegalovirus exposure and HLA in healthy donors. Some clones are missing from TCRdb's copy, which holds only in-frame ones; the method was immunoSEQ multiplex PCR. The table includes over 150,000 clones, under 95% detected once. Sequencing input: PBMCs. Every receptor here comes from a woman under 30 in good health and CMV-seropositive.

The V call is TRBV6-5, the J call TRBJ2-7; 8 bases are a match to TRBD2. Germline CDR1 is MNHEY and CDR2 is SVGAGI. The trim removed 2 bases at V and 2 bases at J, leaving 8 bases unmatched. CDR3 length: 16 amino acids. The CDR3 coding sequence is TGTGCCAGCAGTTACCTCTTAGCGGGGATCACCTACGAGCAGTACTTC. Translated, it gives CASSYLLAGITYEQYF.

This sequence joins TRBV11-2 and TRBJ1-2, with 8 bases aligning to TRBD1. This CDR3 has 14 amino acids. With V trimmed by 5 bases and J by 5 bases, 7 bases remained unmatched. Germline V gene sequence: CDR1 SGHAT, CDR2 FQNNGV. The CDR3 loop is CASSPLGTGYGYTF. The CDR3 DNA reads TGTGCCAGCAGCCCTCTTGGGACAGGTTATGGCTACACCTTC. Looking up the rest from reference TRBV11-2 and TRBJ1-2 gives the full variable domain: EAGVAQSPRYKIIEKRQSVAFWCNPISGHATLYWYQQILGQGPKLLIQFQNNGVVDDSQLPKDRFSAERLKGVDSTLKIQPAKLEDSAVYLCASSPLGTGYGYTFGSGTRLTVV.

This clone has only one observation. The chain uses TRBV7-2 and TRBJ2-7, with D perhaps matching TRBD2 (6 bases). Between the trimmed V and J ends, which lost 5 bases and 0 bases, there was a span of 14 bases. The germline V gene has CDR1 SGHTA and CDR2 FQGNSA. The CDR3 runs to 15 residues. This CDR3 reads CASSLGGNPSYEQYF. CDR3 bases: TGTGCCAGCAGCCTGGGAGGCAACCCCTCCTACGAGCAGTACTTC. Looking up the rest from reference TRBV7-2 and TRBJ2-7 gives the full variable domain: GAGVSQSPSNKVTEKGKDVELRCDPISGHTALYWYRQSLGQGLEFLIYFQGNSAPDKSGLPSDRFSAERTGGSVSTLTIQRTQQEDSAVYLCASSLGGNPSYEQYFGPGTRLTVT.

This clone was seen more than once but under ten times. The V call is TRBV19, the J call TRBJ1-5, with D uncertain. The CDR3 length is 15 residues. V dropped 4 bases and J dropped 5 bases, with 15 bases sitting between them. Germline lookup yields CDR1 LNHDA and CDR2 SQIVND (reference sequence). The CDR3 coding sequence is TGTGCCAGTAGTACACCAGTGTCCCGGGATCAGCCCCAGCATTTT. It codes for CASSTPVSRDQPQHF. Full variable domain (remainder filled in from reference TRBV19 and TRBJ1-5): DGGITQSPKYLFRKEGQNVTLSCEQNLNHDAMYWYRQDPGQGLRLIYYSQIVNDFQKGDIAEGYSVSREKKESFPLTVTSAQKNPTAFYLCASSTPVSRDQPQHFGDGTRLSIL.

This clone was detected a few times. The chain couples TRBV9 to TRBJ2-2; 7 nucleotides align to TRBD2. This CDR3 has 15 amino acids. With V trimmed by 3 bases and J by 0 bases, 2 bases remained unmatched. Germline-derived CDR1 and CDR2 are SGDLS and YYNGEE. The CDR3 is CASSGTSANTGELFF. CDR3 bases: TGTGCCAGCAGCGGAACTAGCGCGAACACCGGGGAGCTGTTTTTT.

The chain employs TRBV27 and TRBJ1-1, with 7 bases aligning to TRBD1. The CDR3 loop spans 16 amino acids. Germline CDR1 reads MNHEY; CDR2 reads SMNVEV (reference sequence). V was pared by 5 bases and J by 7 bases, with 16 bases of the junction left unmatched. The CDR3 region is CASSPTPGTERGEAFF. As DNA, the CDR3 is TGTGCCAGCAGTCCAACCCCCGGGACAGAAAGGGGTGAAGCTTTCTTT.

V is TRBV27 and J is TRBJ2-7; 7 bases agree with TRBD1. The CDR3 length is 18 residues. Looked up from germline, CDR1 is MNHEY and CDR2 is SMNVEV (reference sequence). V lost 5 bases and J lost 5; bases outside the gene matches: 21. The chain's CDR3 is CASSATPGTELFSDEQYF. Here the CDR3 DNA reads TGTGCCAGCAGTGCAACACCCGGGACAGAGTTGTTTTCCGACGAGCAGTACTTC.

The chain uses TRBV13 and TRBJ1-2; a possible D gene is TRBD1 (6 bases). CDR1 and CDR2 (germline): PRHDT, FYEKMQ (reference sequence). The V gene lost 5 bases and the J gene lost 5 bases, with 15 bases spanning the gap. The CDR3 spans 14 residues. The CDR3 loop reads CASSPQGLGYGYTF. CDR3 in DNA: TGTGCCAGCAGCCCACAGGGCTTGGGGTATGGCTACACCTTC.

The rearrangement uses TRBV6-1 and TRBJ2-1, with TRBD2 identical over 9 bases. This CDR3 has 15 residues. CDR1 is MNHNS, CDR2 SASEGT, per germline. The J segment lost 2 bases and the V segment lost 3 bases, leaving 2 bases of the junction unmatched. CDR3 protein: CASSDQRGAYNEQFF. The CDR3 DNA reads TGTGCCAGCAGTGACCAGCGGGGGGCCTACAATGAGCAGTTCTTC.

The chain recombines TRBV6-6 with TRBJ2-5; maybe TRBD1 (5 bases). V was cut by 7 bases and J by 3 bases, with 9 bases left in between. CDR1 is MNHNY, CDR2 SVGAGI, per germline (reference sequence). The CDR3 covers 12 residues. CDR3 loop: CASISREETQYF. The CDR3 bases are TGTGCCAGCATTAGCAGGGAAGAGACCCAGTACTTC.

The chain couples TRBV5-1 to TRBJ1-4; no clear D. Germline V lookup: CDR1 SGHRS, CDR2 YFSETQ. This CDR3 is built from 15 residues. V lost 4 bases, J lost 7 bases, and 17 bases lay in between. CDR3 sequence reads: CASSRPGGSPEKLFF. The CDR3 coding sequence is TGCGCCAGCAGCCGCCCGGGAGGGAGCCCTGAAAAACTGTTTTTT.

CDR3 DNA sequence: TGTGCCAGCACCCTAGACAGGTCCTACGAGCAGTACTTC. It translates to CASTLDRSYEQYF. The chain recombines TRBV6-1 with TRBJ2-7, with D possibly being TRBD1 (6 bases). Trimming shortened V by 7 bases and J by 1 base, and 11 bases separated the two germline ends. Looked up from germline, CDR1 is MNHNS and CDR2 is SASEGT. The CDR3 loop spans 13 amino acids.

The chain is built from TRBV2 and TRBJ1-3, with 9 bases that match TRBD1. The CDR3 loop spans 14 amino acids. V gave up 6 bases and J gave up 4 bases; unmatched junction bases: 4. Germline CDR1 reads SNHLY; CDR2 reads FYNNEI. CDR3 in DNA: TGTGCCAGCAGCCGGGACAGGGTCGGAAACACCATATATTTT. Translating it yields CASSRDRVGNTIYF.

The chain has TRBV11-2 and TRBJ2-1, with D possibly TRBD1 on 5 matching bases. V lost 1 base and J lost 8, with 12 bases in between. Germline CDR1 and CDR2: SGHAT and FQNNGV. This CDR3 spans 14 amino acids. CDR3 nucleotides: TGTGCCAGCAGCTTAGTCGACAGCCCATATGAGCAGTTCTTC. This sequence encodes CASSLVDSPYEQFF. The variable domain in full, completed from reference TRBV11-2 and TRBJ2-1, reads EAGVAQSPRYKIIEKRQSVAFWCNPISGHATLYWYQQILGQGPKLLIQFQNNGVVDDSQLPKDRFSAERLKGVDSTLKIQPAKLEDSAVYLCASSLVDSPYEQFFGPGTRLTVL.

CDR3 residues: CASSLLTGITYEQYF. The CDR3 DNA follows: TGTGCCAGCAGTCTCTTGACAGGGATAACCTACGAGCAGTACTTC. This chain joins TRBV28 and TRBJ2-7, with 7 bases matching TRBD1. CDR3 length: 15 amino acids. V lost 5 bases and J lost 2; bases outside the gene matches: 9. The germline gives CDR1 MDHEN, CDR2 SYDVKM.

The chain carries TRBV7-3 and TRBJ2-3; TRBD2 is a possible D gene (5 bases). Germline V lookup: CDR1 SGHTA, CDR2 FQGTGA. The CDR3 totals 15 residues. The V and J ends lost 5 bases and 2 bases respectively, with 14 bases between them. The CDR3: CASSPWAGYTDTQYF. The CDR3 DNA is TGTGCCAGCAGCCCATGGGCGGGTTACACAGATACGCAGTATTTT.

This clone was found once. The rearrangement uses TRBV5-6 and TRBJ1-1; D is possibly TRBD1 (5 bases). CDR3 size: 12 residues. V shed 0 bases and J shed 7 bases, with 7 bases lying between them. Per the germline V gene, CDR1 is SGHDT and CDR2 is YYEEEE. The CDR3: CASSLGQFEAFF. The CDR3 nucleotides are TGTGCCAGCAGCTTGGGACAGTTTGAAGCTTTCTTT.

The rearrangement uses TRBV19 and TRBJ1-4, with D tentatively TRBD1 (6 bases). Trimming left V 9 bases short and J 4 bases short, with 12 bases between. CDR1 and CDR2 from the germline V gene are LNHDA and SQIVND (reference sequence). This CDR3 has 13 amino acids. The CDR3: CASGSQGNEKLFF. Here the CDR3 DNA reads TGTGCCAGCGGTTCACAGGGTAATGAAAAACTGTTTTTT.

Here the CDR3 DNA reads TGTGCCAGCAGCCCCGGCCGACGGGGGCAGTACTTC. Translation: CASSPGRRGQYF. The V gene is TRBV7-6, the J gene TRBJ2-7; D perhaps matches TRBD2 (5 bases). Per the germline V gene, CDR1 is SGHVS and CDR2 is FNYEAQ. V lost 5 bases and J 9 bases, leaving 14 bases between the germline ends. The CDR3 length is 12 residues.

V usage is TRBV2 and J usage is TRBJ2-3, with 12 bases lining up with TRBD1. Germline V lookup: CDR1 SNHLY, CDR2 FYNNEI. The CDR3 is 15 residues long. After removal of 7 bases from V and 6 bases from J, the junction contained 8 bases not matched to a gene. Here the CDR3 DNA reads TGTGCCAGCAACCCGGGACAGGGGGCCCCCGATACGCAGTATTTT. Translation: CASNPGQGAPDTQYF.

V usage is TRBV14 and J usage is TRBJ2-5; 7 bases line up with TRBD2. CDR3 length: 15 amino acids. From germline, CDR1 is SGHDN and CDR2 FVKESK. Trimming cost V 3 bases and J 7 bases; bases outside gene matches: 11. Here the CDR3 DNA reads TGTGCCAGCAGCCACGGAACCGGACTAGAGGGGACCCAGTACTTC. Protein: CASSHGTGLEGTQYF.

CDR3 amino acids: CASSESGTGADEQYF. The CDR3 DNA is TGTGCCAGCAGTGAATCCGGGACAGGGGCGGACGAGCAGTACTTC. The rearrangement joins TRBV2 to TRBJ2-7, with 10 bases matching TRBD1. With V trimmed by 2 bases and J by 5 bases, 6 bases remained unmatched. The CDR3 covers 15 residues. CDR1 SNHLY and CDR2 FYNNEI come from the germline V gene.

This chain joins TRBV15 and TRBJ2-5; 11 bases are a match to TRBD2. The CDR3 spans 19 residues. Unmatched junction bases numbered 14, after V lost 0 bases and J lost 5 bases. Germline CDR1 LNHNV, CDR2 YYDKDF (reference sequence). The CDR3 nucleotides read TGTGCCACCAGCAGAGATCTTCTACTAGCGGGAGAAATGGGGGAGACCCAGTACTTC. It codes for CATSRDLLLAGEMGETQYF.

The chain uses TRBV6-1 and TRBJ1-3, with TRBD1 matching over 8 bases. V shed 4 bases, J shed 5 bases, and the junction held 7 bases outside the gene matches. The CDR3 consists of 15 residues. Germline V CDR1 and CDR2: MNHNS, SASEGT. CDR3 in DNA: TGTGCCAGCAGTGTCGACAGGGGCACTCGAAACACCATATATTTT. This sequence encodes CASSVDRGTRNTIYF.

J is TRBJ2-5 and V is TRBV7-9; 9 bases align to TRBD2. CDR1 SEHNR and CDR2 FQNEAQ come from the germline V gene (reference sequence). V lost 5 bases, J lost 4 bases, and 11 bases stayed unmatched. This CDR3 has 16 amino acids. In DNA form, the CDR3 reads TGTGCCAGCAGCAACGGGGCGGGAGGGAGTCGAGAGACCCAGTACTTC. Translating gives CASSNGAGGSRETQYF.

The V gene is TRBV11-2, the J gene TRBJ2-7; TRBD1 matches 7 bases. V gave up 2 bases and J gave up 4 bases; unmatched junction bases: 8. CDR1 SGHAT and CDR2 FQNNGV come from the germline V gene. CDR3 length equals 15 residues. DNA for the CDR3: TGTGCCAGCAGCTTAATACAGGGGCCGGGTTACGAGCAGTACTTC. Translating gives CASSLIQGPGYEQYF.

The V gene is TRBV2, the J gene TRBJ1-1; weak D call: TRBD1 (5 bases). Trimming cost V 7 bases and J 4 bases, with 13 bases left between them. The CDR3 is made up of 13 amino acids. Germline lookup yields CDR1 SNHLY and CDR2 FYNNEI. CDR3 sequence (DNA): TGTGCCAGCATGCAGGGCGGTAGCACTGAAGCTTTCTTT. It specifies CASMQGGSTEAFF.

The chain recombines TRBV2 with TRBJ2-2; 8 bases are shared with TRBD1. Per the germline V gene, CDR1 is SNHLY and CDR2 is FYNNEI. The V gene end was trimmed by 8 bases and the J gene end by 4 bases; junction bases not matched to a gene: 9. This CDR3 has 15 residues. The CDR3: CASGRQGLGTGELFF. The DNA for the CDR3 is TGTGCCAGCGGAAGACAGGGGTTGGGCACCGGGGAGCTGTTTTTT. Drawing the rest from reference TRBV2 and TRBJ2-2, the complete variable domain is EPEVTQTPSHQVTQMGQEVILRCVPISNHLYFYWYRQILGQKVEFLVSFYNNEISEKSEIFDDQFSVERPDGSNFTLKIRSTKLEDSAMYFCASGRQGLGTGELFFGEGSRLTVL.

J is TRBJ1-2 and V is TRBV11-3; 10 nucleotides line up with TRBD1. Germline V gives CDR1 SGHNT, CDR2 YENEEA. This CDR3 is 14 amino acids long. The V segment lost 1 base and the J segment 8 bases; nucleotides outside the gene matches: 4. CDR3 amino acids: CASSLGTGGGGYTF. CDR3 nucleotide sequence: TGTGCCAGCAGCTTAGGGACAGGGGGTGGAGGCTACACCTTC.

The chain recombines TRBV29-1 with TRBJ2-7; 10 bases are shared with TRBD1. CDR1 and CDR2 from the germline V gene are SQVTM and ANQGSEA. This CDR3 spans 14 amino acids. The J segment lost 9 bases and the V segment lost 6 bases, leaving 14 bases of the junction unmatched. CDR3 bases: TGCAGCGTGAACTACCCGGGACAGGGGTTGGTGCAGTACTTC. Protein: CSVNYPGQGLVQYF.

The chain has TRBV5-4 and TRBJ2-2, with 7 bases lining up with TRBD1. The germline V gene has CDR1 SGHNT and CDR2 YYREEE (reference sequence). The CDR3 is made up of 15 amino acids. The ends lost 4 bases at V and 4 bases at J; junction bases unmatched: 7. The CDR3 sequence: CASSRGQVGTGELFF. CDR3 nucleotides: TGTGCCAGCAGCCGTGGACAGGTCGGCACCGGGGAGCTGTTTTTT. The variable domain in full, with the rest retrieved from reference TRBV5-4 and TRBJ2-2, is ETGVTQSPTHLIKTRGQQVTLRCSSQSGHNTVSWYQQALGQGPQFIFQYYREEENGRGNFPPRFSGLQFPNYSSELNVNALELDDSALYLCASSRGQVGTGELFFGEGSRLTVL.